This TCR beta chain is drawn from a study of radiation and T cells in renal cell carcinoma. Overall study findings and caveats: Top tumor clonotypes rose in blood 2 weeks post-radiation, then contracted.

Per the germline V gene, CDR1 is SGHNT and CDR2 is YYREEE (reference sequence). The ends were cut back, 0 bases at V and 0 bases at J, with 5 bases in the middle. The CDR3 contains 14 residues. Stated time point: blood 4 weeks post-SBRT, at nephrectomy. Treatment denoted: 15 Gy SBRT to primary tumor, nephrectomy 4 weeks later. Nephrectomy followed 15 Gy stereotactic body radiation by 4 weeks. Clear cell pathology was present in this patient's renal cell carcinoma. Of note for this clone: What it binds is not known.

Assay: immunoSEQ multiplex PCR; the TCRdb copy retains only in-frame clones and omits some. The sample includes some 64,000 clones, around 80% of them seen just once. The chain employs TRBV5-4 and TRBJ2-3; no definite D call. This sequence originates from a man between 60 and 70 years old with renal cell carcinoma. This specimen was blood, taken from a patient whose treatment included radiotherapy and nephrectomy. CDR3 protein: CASSLATSTDTQYF. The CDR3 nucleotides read TGTGCCAGCAGCTTGGCTACCAGCACAGATACGCAGTATTTT.